The clone carrying this TCR beta chain has just a few counts. Its antigen remains unidentified. This sample is part of a study of CD8 T cells in ankylosing spondylitis. General study points: CD8+ disease-linked clones were present at relatively low frequencies in blood. Previous work reported some of these motif variants in the synovial fluid and blood of reactive arthritis.

Preparation of TCR beta libraries was done by quantitative 5'-RACE with molecular barcodes. TCRdb reanalysed the 5' RACE reads using MiXCR and keeps one entry per CDR3 protein. The table has about 90,000 distinct CDR3 sequences, under 30% seen once; the top ten hold nearly 60%. This CDR3 spans 14 amino acids. Deletions cut 3 bases from V and 2 bases from J, with 10 bases between. The V call is TRBV12-3 or TRBV12-4, the J call TRBJ1-1; D call uncertain. The sequence was obtained from a male donor with ankylosing spondylitis or in good health (not recorded which). What was sequenced was blood, either unsorted or a sorted T cell fraction (not recorded which). The CDR3 loop is CASSFVQTNTEAFF. The DNA for the CDR3 is TGTGCCAGCAGTTTCGTCCAGACCAACACTGAAGCTTTCTTT.